This T cell receptor (beta chain) was obtained from a study of vaccination effects on CD4 cells after COVID-19. The germline V gene has CDR1 MNHEY and CDR2 SMNVEV (reference sequence). Between the trimmed V and J ends, which lost 4 bases and 1 base, there was a span of 13 bases. This CDR3 is 15 amino acids long. Regarding this clone: Its antigen is not identified.

Profiled with immunoSEQ multiplex PCR; TCRdb holds only in-frame clones, not every one. The sample lists about 59,000 clones, about 73% occurring once. Antigen-specific CD4+ T cells were first expanded with viral peptide pools by the ViraFEST assay and only then sequenced. With nine to eleven days of culture completed, CD4+ T cells were isolated. As their vaccination, participants received two doses of either BNT162b2 or mRNA-1273. The V gene is TRBV27, the J gene TRBJ1-1, with D possibly being TRBD1 (5 bases). Here the sequenced sample was CD4+ T cells from PBMCs cultured with HCoV-OC43 spike peptides, taken after COVID-19 vaccination. Described subset: HCoV-OC43 spike overlapping peptide pool stimulation. This clonotype originated in a human donor who received a COVID-19 vaccine. CDR3: CASSSPRAPNTEAFF. The CDR3 DNA is TGTGCCAGCAGTTCCCCCAGGGCCCCGAACACTGAAGCTTTCTTT.